The 20 T cell receptor beta chains below were found in one sample sequenced in a study of OX40 agonist ivuxolimab in advanced cancers. The method was immunoSEQ multiplex PCR; TCRdb's version includes in-frame clones alone and lacks a portion of them. In the table there are under 80,000 clones, 65% to 90% of which are singletons. This material consisted of CD4+ or CD8+ T cells sorted from blood, taken in a trial of the OX40 agonist ivuxolimab. Every receptor here comes from an adult with an advanced solid tumor such as melanoma, head and neck, liver or kidney cancer.

This clone was detected a few times. The chain employs TRBV19 and TRBJ1-5; D not resolved. CDR3 length: 12 amino acids. Trimming took off 0 bases at V and 6 bases at J, with 3 bases between the two ends. Germline assignment: CDR1 LNHDA and CDR2 SQIVND (reference sequence). Here the CDR3 reads CASSIDPQPQHF. The CDR3 DNA sequence: TGTGCCAGTAGTATAGATCCTCAGCCCCAGCATTTT.

The chain links TRBV6-1 to TRBJ2-5, with 7 bases that match TRBD1. J gave up 2 bases and V 6 bases, and 9 bases lay outside the gene matches. The CDR3 sequence is 15 residues long. CDR1 MNHNS and CDR2 SASEGT come from the germline V gene. CDR3: CASSLGTARQETQYF. Here the CDR3 DNA reads TGTGCCAGCAGCCTAGGGACAGCCCGGCAAGAGACCCAGTACTTC.

The chain couples TRBV28 to TRBJ1-3; unclear D gene. Germline-derived CDR1 and CDR2 are MDHEN and SYDVKM. Trimming took off 7 bases at V and 6 bases at J, with 13 bases between the two ends. This CDR3 spans 13 amino acids. This CDR3 reads CASTGTGINTIYF. The CDR3 coding sequence is TGTGCCAGCACGGGTACTGGGATAAACACCATATATTTT. Complete variable domain (other parts from reference TRBV28 and TRBJ1-3): DVKVTQSSRYLVKRTGEKVFLECVQDMDHENMFWYRQDPGLGLRLIYFSYDVKMKEKGDIPEGYSVSREKKERFSLILESASTNQTSMYLCASTGTGINTIYFGEGSWLTVV.

This clone was seen only a few times. The V and J genes are TRBV2 and TRBJ2-2; D gene uncertain. The CDR3 loop spans 15 amino acids. V lost 4 bases and J lost 2, with 11 bases in between. Germline values: CDR1 SNHLY, CDR2 FYNNEI. DNA of the CDR3: TGTGCCAGCAGTGCCGTCAGTAAAAACACCGGGGAGCTGTTTTTT. Its protein is CASSAVSKNTGELFF.

This rearrangement joins TRBV4-2 to TRBJ2-3; D might be TRBD2 (6 bases). Germline V gives CDR1 LGHNA, CDR2 YNFKEQ. The CDR3 is 15 residues long. V dropped 5 bases and J dropped 0 bases, with 12 bases sitting between them. The CDR3 loop reads CASSGGGTSTDTQYF. The CDR3 DNA is TGTGCCAGCAGCGGGGGAGGAACTAGCACAGATACGCAGTATTTT.

The CDR3 spells CASSLRLAGGETQYF. The CDR3 DNA reads as TGTGCCAGCAGCCTCCGACTAGCGGGGGGCGAGACCCAGTACTTC. This chain links TRBV4-2 with TRBJ2-5; 13 positions agree with TRBD2. The CDR3 is made up of 15 amino acids. Per the germline V gene, CDR1 is LGHNA and CDR2 is YNFKEQ. With 4 bases clipped from V and 5 bases from J, the junction kept 4 bases outside the gene matches.

The chain employs TRBV28 and TRBJ1-1, with D uncertain. The germline V and J ends were trimmed by 2 bases and 7 bases, with 8 bases remaining between them. This CDR3 region has 12 residues. CDR1 MDHEN and CDR2 SYDVKM come from the germline V gene. This chain's CDR3 is CASSLVHSEAFF. The CDR3 coding sequence is TGTGCCAGCAGTTTAGTGCATAGTGAAGCTTTCTTT.

The chain's CDR3 is CASSKAEYF. The CDR3 DNA reads as TGTGCCAGCAGCAAAGCCGAGTACTTC. The chain employs TRBV21-1 and TRBJ2-5; the table calls TRBD2, which could not be checked here. TRBV21-1 counts as a pseudogene. The CDR3 runs to 9 residues.

The chain joins TRBV6-6 to TRBJ2-7, with unresolved D. The CDR3 sequence is 14 residues long. Looked up from germline, CDR1 is MNHNY and CDR2 is SVGAGI (reference sequence). The V end was cut by 4 bases, the J end by 4 bases, with 14 bases between. In DNA, the CDR3 is TGTGCCAGCAGTTCCCCCATTGTCGGATACGAGCAGTACTTC. This encodes CASSSPIVGYEQYF.

This clone appeared a single time. The chain joins TRBV5-1 to TRBJ2-3, with TRBD1 matching over 7 bases. CDR1 and CDR2 (germline): SGHRS, YFSETQ. The V and J ends lost 4 bases and 1 base, in that order; junction bases with no gene match: 9. CDR3 length: 16 amino acids. CDR3 loop: CASSPGGSGGTDTQYF. The CDR3 DNA is TGCGCCAGCAGCCCAGGGGGTTCAGGAGGCACAGATACGCAGTATTTT. The full variable domain, rest sourced from reference TRBV5-1 and TRBJ2-3, is KAGVTQTPRYLIKTRGQQVTLSCSPISGHRSVSWYQQTPGQGLQFLFEYFSETQRNKGNFPGRFSGRQFSNSRSEMNVSTLELGDSALYLCASSPGGSGGTDTQYFGPGTRLTVL.

The chain has TRBV27 and TRBJ2-7; tentatively, D is TRBD1 or TRBD2 (7 bases each). V was trimmed by 6 bases and J by 7 bases, leaving 22 bases between them. The CDR3 covers 15 residues. Germline CDR1 MNHEY, CDR2 SMNVEV (reference sequence). The CDR3 bases are TGTGCCAGCAGCCGCGGGAGTAGGGGGCCATCAGAGCAGTACTTC. It translates to CASSRGSRGPSEQYF.

The sample holds one count of this clone. The V and J genes are TRBV11-3 and TRBJ2-5; TRBD2 matches at 10 bases. CDR1 is SGHNT and CDR2 is YENEEA in the germline V gene. The V and J ends lost 5 bases and 7 bases, in that order; junction bases with no gene match: 10. This CDR3 has 15 amino acids. The CDR3 DNA reads TGTGCCAGCAGCCGCGTGATAGCGGGAGGTGGGACCCAGTACTTC. Amino acid sequence: CASSRVIAGGGTQYF.

The CDR3 bases are TGTGCCAGCAGTGGAGGGGGGTTAGAAGCTTTCTTT. This gives the protein CASSGGGLEAFF. This sequence joins TRBV2 and TRBJ1-1; maybe TRBD1 (6 bases). Germline V gene data show CDR1 as SNHLY and CDR2 as FYNNEI. The CDR3 contains 12 residues. Trimming took off 4 bases at V and 8 bases at J, with 11 bases between the two ends.

CDR3 sequence: CATQGGDQPQHF. CDR3 nucleotides: TGTGCCACGCAGGGGGGAGATCAGCCCCAGCATTTT. The V call is TRBV10-3, the J call TRBJ1-5; 7 bases are shared with TRBD1. The CDR3 spans 12 residues. CDR1 and CDR2 from the germline V gene are ENHRY and SYGVKD. V was clipped by 10 bases and J by 5 bases; unmatched bases: 5.

This clone showed up just once. This chain joins TRBV11-3 and TRBJ2-2; tentatively, D is TRBD2 (7 bases). The CDR3 has 16 residues. Trimming took off 6 bases at V and 4 bases at J, with 18 bases between the two ends. Germline CDR1 is SGHNT and CDR2 is YENEEA. Written as DNA, the CDR3 is TGTGCCAGCAGGGTAGGGGGGGCGCGTGGCACCGGGGAGCTGTTTTTT. Translated, it gives CASRVGGARGTGELFF.

The chain employs TRBV2 and TRBJ2-1; D ambiguous. The V gene lost 7 bases and the J gene lost 3 bases, with 4 bases spanning the gap. The CDR3 is 11 amino acids. Germline CDR1 is SNHLY and CDR2 is FYNNEI. CDR3 sequence (DNA): TGTGCCAGCAAGGTCTACAATGAGCAGTTCTTC. It yields the protein CASKVYNEQFF.

The chain joins TRBV28 to TRBJ2-7, with 7 bases that match TRBD2. The CDR3 length is 15 residues. CDR1 and CDR2 from the germline V gene are MDHEN and SYDVKM. Germline trimming cut 6 bases from V and 1 base from J; bases unmatched to any gene: 9. CDR3 bases: TGTGCCAGCAGAATGGAGGGACTACCATCCTACGAGCAGTACTTC. Translation: CASRMEGLPSYEQYF.

The V and J genes are TRBV9 and TRBJ1-1, with 8 bases lining up with TRBD1. The CDR3 totals 15 residues. Germline trimming cut 4 bases from V and 4 bases from J; bases unmatched to any gene: 9. The germline V gene has CDR1 SGDLS and CDR2 YYNGEE. CDR3 nucleotide sequence: TGTGCCAGCAGCTACAATACAGGGGGGGGCACTGAAGCTTTCTTT. Translating gives CASSYNTGGGTEAFF.

This rearrangement joins TRBV6-5 to TRBJ2-5, with 13 bases matching TRBD2. There are 15 residues in the CDR3. The germline V gene has CDR1 MNHEY and CDR2 SVGAGI. The V gene end was trimmed by 6 bases and the J gene end by 5 bases; junction bases not matched to a gene: 6. The CDR3 sequence: CASRGLAGAGETQYF. The DNA for the CDR3 is TGTGCCAGCAGAGGACTAGCGGGAGCGGGCGAGACCCAGTACTTC.

The sample holds a few counts of this clone. The chain uses TRBV30 and TRBJ2-1, with TRBD2 as a possible D gene (6 bases). The germline CDR1 and CDR2 sequences are GTSNPN and SVGIG (reference sequence). This CDR3 has 13 residues. Trimming took 3 bases from V and 7 from J, leaving 13 bases between them. CDR3 in DNA: TGTGCCTGGAGAGGACTGGGGAGGAATGAGCAGTTCTTC. Protein sequence: CAWRGLGRNEQFF.